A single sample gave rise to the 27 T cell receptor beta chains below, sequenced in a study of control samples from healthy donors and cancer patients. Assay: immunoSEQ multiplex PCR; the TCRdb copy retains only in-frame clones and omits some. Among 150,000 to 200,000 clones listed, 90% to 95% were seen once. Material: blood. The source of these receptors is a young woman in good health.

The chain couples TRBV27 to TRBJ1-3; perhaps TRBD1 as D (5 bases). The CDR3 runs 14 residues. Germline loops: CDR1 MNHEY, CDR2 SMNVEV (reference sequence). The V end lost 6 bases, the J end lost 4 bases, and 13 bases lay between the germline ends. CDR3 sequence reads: CASSRTPGGNTIYF. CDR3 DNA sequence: TGTGCCAGCAGCCGGACACCGGGGGGAAACACCATATATTTT.

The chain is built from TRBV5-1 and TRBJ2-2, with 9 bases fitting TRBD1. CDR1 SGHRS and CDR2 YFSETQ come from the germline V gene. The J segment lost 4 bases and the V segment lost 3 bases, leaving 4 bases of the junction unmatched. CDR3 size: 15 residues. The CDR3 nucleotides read TGCGCCAGCAGCTATGGACAGGGGAGCACCGGGGAGCTGTTTTTT. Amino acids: CASSYGQGSTGELFF.

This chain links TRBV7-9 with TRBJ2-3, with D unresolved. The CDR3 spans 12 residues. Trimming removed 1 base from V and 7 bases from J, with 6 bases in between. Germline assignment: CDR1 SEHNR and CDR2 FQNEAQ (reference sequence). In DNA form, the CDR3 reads TGTGCCAGCAGCTTAGTACAGTATACGCAGTATTTT. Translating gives CASSLVQYTQYF.

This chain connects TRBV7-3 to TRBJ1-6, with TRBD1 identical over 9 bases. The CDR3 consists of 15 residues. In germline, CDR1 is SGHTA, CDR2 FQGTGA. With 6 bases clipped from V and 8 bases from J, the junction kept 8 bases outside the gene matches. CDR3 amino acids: CASRKGQGGDSPLHF. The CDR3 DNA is TGTGCCAGCAGGAAGGGACAGGGTGGGGATTCACCCCTCCACTTT.

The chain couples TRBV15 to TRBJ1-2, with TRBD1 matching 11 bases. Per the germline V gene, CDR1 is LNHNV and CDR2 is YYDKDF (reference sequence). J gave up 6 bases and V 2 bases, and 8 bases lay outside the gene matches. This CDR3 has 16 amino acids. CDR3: CATSRPSGTGGDGYTF. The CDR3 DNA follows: TGTGCCACCAGCAGACCCTCCGGGACAGGGGGGGATGGCTACACCTTC.

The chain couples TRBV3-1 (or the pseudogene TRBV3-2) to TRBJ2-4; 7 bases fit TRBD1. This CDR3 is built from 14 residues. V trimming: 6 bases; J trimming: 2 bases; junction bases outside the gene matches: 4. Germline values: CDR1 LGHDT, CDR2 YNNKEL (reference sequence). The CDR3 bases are TGTGCCAGCAGGAAACAGGGGACCAAAAACATTCAGTACTTC. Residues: CASRKQGTKNIQYF.

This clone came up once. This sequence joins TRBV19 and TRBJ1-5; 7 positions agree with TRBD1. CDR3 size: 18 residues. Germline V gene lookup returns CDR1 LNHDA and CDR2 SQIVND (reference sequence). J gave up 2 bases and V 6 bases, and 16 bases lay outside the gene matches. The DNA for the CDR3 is TGTGCCAGTAGAGCCGGGACAGTGGGATCGTGGGGCAATCAGCCCCAGCATTTT. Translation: CASRAGTVGSWGNQPQHF.

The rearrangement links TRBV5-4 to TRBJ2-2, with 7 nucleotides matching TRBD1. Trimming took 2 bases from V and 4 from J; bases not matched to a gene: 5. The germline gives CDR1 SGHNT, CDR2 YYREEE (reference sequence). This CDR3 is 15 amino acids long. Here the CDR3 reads CASSFLGGGTGELFF. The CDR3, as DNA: TGTGCCAGCAGCTTTTTAGGGGGCGGCACCGGGGAGCTGTTTTTT.

Written as DNA, the CDR3 is TGTGCCAGCAGCCCAGGACGGTACTCTGGAAACACCATATATTTT. This encodes CASSPGRYSGNTIYF. J is TRBJ1-3 and V is TRBV7-3; no reliable D call. CDR3 length: 15 amino acids. CDR1 SGHTA and CDR2 FQGTGA come from the germline V gene. V dropped 5 bases and J dropped 0 bases, with 11 bases sitting between them. The whole variable domain, remainder taken from reference TRBV7-3 and TRBJ1-3, is GAGVSQTPSNKVTEKGKYVELRCDPISGHTALYWYRQSLGQGPEFLIYFQGTGAADDSGLPNDRFFAVRPEGSVSTLKIQRTERGDSAVYLCASSPGRYSGNTIYFGEGSWLTVV.

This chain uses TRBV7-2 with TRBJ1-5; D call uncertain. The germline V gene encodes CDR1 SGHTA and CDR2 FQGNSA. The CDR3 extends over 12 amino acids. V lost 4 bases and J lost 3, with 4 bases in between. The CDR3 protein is CASSSNNQPQHF. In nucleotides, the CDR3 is TGTGCCAGCAGCTCTAACAATCAGCCCCAGCATTTT.

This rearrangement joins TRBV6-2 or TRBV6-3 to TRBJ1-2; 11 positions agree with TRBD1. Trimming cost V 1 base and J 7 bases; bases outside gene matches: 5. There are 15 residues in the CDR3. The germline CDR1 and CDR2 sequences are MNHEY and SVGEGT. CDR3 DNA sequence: TGTGCCAGCAGTTACTATGGACAGGGGGCGCTTGGCTACACCTTC. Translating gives CASSYYGQGALGYTF.

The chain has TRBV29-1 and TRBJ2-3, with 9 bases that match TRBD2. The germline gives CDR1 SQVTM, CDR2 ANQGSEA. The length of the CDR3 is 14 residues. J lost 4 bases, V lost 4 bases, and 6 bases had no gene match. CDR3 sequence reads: CSVGSSGIPDTQYF. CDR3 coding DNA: TGCAGCGTTGGGTCTAGCGGGATCCCAGATACGCAGTATTTT.

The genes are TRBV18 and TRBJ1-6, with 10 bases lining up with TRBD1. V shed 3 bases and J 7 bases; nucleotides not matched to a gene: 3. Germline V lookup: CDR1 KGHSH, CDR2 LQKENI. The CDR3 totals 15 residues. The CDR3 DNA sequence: TGTGCCAGCTCACCGGGACAGGGGAGCAATTCACCCCTCCACTTT. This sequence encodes CASSPGQGSNSPLHF.

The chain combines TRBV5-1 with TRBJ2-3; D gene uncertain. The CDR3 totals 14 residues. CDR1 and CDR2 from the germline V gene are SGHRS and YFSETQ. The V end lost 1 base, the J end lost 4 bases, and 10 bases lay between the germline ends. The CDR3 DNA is TGCGCCAGCAGCTTGTGGGAACCATCAGATACGCAGTATTTT. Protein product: CASSLWEPSDTQYF.

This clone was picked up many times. The chain's CDR3 is CASSRDRSGEQYF. The CDR3 DNA follows: TGTGCCAGCAGCCGGGACAGGTCGGGGGAGCAGTACTTC. The chain links TRBV3-1 (or the pseudogene TRBV3-2) to TRBJ2-7, with 8 bases identical to TRBD1. The V segment lost 4 bases and the J segment 7 bases; nucleotides outside the gene matches: 6. The CDR3 is made up of 13 amino acids. Per germline, CDR1 LGHDT and CDR2 YNNKEL (reference sequence).

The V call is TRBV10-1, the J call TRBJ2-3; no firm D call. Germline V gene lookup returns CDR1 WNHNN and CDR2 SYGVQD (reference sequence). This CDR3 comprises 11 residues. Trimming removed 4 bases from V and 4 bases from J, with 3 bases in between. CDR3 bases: TGCGCCAGCAGTGTGGCAGATACGCAGTATTTT. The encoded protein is CASSVADTQYF.

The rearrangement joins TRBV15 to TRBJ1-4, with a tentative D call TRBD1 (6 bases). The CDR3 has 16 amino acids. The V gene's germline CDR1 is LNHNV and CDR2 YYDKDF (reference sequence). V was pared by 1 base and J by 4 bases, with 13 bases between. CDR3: CATSRVQGRSNEKLFF. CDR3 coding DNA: TGTGCCACCAGCAGAGTACAGGGCAGGAGTAATGAAAAACTGTTTTTT.

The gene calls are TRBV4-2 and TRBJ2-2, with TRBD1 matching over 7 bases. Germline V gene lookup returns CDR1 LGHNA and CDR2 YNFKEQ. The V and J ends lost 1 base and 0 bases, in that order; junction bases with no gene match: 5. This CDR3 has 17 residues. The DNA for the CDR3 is TGTGCCAGCAGCCAAGTGATAGGGGGCGCGAACACCGGGGAGCTGTTTTTT. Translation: CASSQVIGGANTGELFF.

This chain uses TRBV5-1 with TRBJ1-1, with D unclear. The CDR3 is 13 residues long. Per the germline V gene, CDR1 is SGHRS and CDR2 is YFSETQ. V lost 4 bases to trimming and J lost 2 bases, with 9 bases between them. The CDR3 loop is CASSVGPNTEAFF. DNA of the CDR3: TGCGCCAGCAGCGTAGGCCCAAACACTGAAGCTTTCTTT.

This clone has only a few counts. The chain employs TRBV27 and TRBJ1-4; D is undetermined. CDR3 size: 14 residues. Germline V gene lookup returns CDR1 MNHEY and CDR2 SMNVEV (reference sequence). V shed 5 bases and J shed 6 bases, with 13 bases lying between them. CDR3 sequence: CASSRRSDDEKLFF. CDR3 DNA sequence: TGTGCCAGCAGTCGGCGGTCCGACGATGAAAAACTGTTTTTT.

This CDR3 is CASSQVRGANVLTF. CDR3 nucleotide sequence: TGTGCCAGCAGCCAAGTGCGGGGGGCCAACGTCCTGACTTTC. The chain recombines TRBV3-1 (or the pseudogene TRBV3-2) with TRBJ2-6; D gene uncertain. Trimming pared 1 base from V and 4 bases from J, leaving 5 bases between. Germline V CDR1 and CDR2: LGHDT, YNNKEL (reference sequence). The CDR3 has 14 residues.

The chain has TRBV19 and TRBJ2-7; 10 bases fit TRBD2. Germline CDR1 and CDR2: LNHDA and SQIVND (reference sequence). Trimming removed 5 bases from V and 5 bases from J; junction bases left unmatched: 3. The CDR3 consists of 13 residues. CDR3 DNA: TGTGCCAGTAGTCCTAGCGGGAGCAACGAGCAGTACTTC. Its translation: CASSPSGSNEQYF.

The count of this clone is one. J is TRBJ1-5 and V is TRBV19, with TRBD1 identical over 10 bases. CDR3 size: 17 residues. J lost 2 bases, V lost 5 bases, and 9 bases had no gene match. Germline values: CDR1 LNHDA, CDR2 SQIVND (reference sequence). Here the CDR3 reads CASSSRDRGGGNQPQHF. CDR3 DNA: TGTGCCAGTAGTTCCCGGGACAGGGGAGGTGGCAATCAGCCCCAGCATTTT.

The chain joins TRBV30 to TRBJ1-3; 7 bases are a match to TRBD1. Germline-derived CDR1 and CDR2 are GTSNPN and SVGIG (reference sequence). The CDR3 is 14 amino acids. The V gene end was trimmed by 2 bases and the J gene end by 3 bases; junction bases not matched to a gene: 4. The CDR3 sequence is CAWSIRDSGNTIYF. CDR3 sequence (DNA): TGTGCCTGGAGTATCCGGGACAGTGGAAACACCATATATTTT. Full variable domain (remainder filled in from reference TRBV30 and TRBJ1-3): SQTIHQWPATLVQPVGSPLSLECTVEGTSNPNLYWYRQAAGRGLQLLFYSVGIGQISSEVPQNLSASRPQDRQFILSSKKLLLSDSGFYLCAWSIRDSGNTIYFGEGSWLTVV.

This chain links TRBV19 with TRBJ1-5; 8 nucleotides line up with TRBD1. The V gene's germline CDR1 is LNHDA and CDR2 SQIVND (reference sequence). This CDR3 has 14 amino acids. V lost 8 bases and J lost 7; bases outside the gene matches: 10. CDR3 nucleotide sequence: TGTGCCAGTCAGGGGGCGGAGGTAAGCCAGCCCCAGCATTTT. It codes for CASQGAEVSQPQHF.

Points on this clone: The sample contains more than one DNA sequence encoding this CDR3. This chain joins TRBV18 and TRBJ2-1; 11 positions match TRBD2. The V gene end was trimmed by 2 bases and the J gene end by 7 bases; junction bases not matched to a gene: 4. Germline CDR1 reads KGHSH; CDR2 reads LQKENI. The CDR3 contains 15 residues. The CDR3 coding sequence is TGTGCCAGCTCACCAGGCCTAGCGGGGGGAAATGAGCAGTTCTTC. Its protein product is CASSPGLAGGNEQFF.

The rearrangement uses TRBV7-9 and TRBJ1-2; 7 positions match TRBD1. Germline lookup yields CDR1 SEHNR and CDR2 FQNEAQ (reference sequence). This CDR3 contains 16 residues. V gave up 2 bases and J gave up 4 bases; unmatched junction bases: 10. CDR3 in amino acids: CASSLSGQSFLYGYTF. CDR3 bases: TGTGCCAGCAGCTTATCGGGACAGAGCTTCCTCTATGGCTACACCTTC.